The 21 T cell receptor beta chains in this list originate from one sample, sequenced in a study of blood T cell repertoires in COVID-19. Assay used: immunoSEQ multiplex PCR; TCRdb lists only in-frame clones, some missing. The data show more than 200,000 clones, 70% to 85% seen once. The sequenced sample was peripheral blood. Receptors originate from a woman in her forties who had recovered from COVID-19.

V usage is TRBV15 and J usage is TRBJ2-7; 7 bases align to TRBD1. Germline-derived CDR1 and CDR2 are LNHNV and YYDKDF (reference sequence). Trimming removed 1 base from V and 7 bases from J; junction bases left unmatched: 13. The CDR3 is made up of 16 amino acids. The CDR3 DNA is TGTGCCACCAGCAGAGGACGGGACAGTCTTGCCTGGGAGCAGTACTTC. Translated: CATSRGRDSLAWEQYF.

This clone has just one count. As DNA, the CDR3 is TGTGCCAGCAGTTTGGGACAGGGGGCTTGGGAGCAGTACTTC. It translates to CASSLGQGAWEQYF. V is TRBV27 and J is TRBJ2-7, with TRBD1 matching over 12 bases. From germline, CDR1 is MNHEY and CDR2 SMNVEV (reference sequence). The CDR3 length is 14 residues. The V segment lost 3 bases and the J segment 7 bases; nucleotides outside the gene matches: 4.

A few counts support this clone. The V call is TRBV28, the J call TRBJ2-1; perhaps TRBD2 as D (5 bases). The V gene lost 3 bases and the J gene lost 1 base, with 7 bases spanning the gap. CDR3 length: 14 residues. Germline CDR1 is MDHEN and CDR2 is SYDVKM. The CDR3 DNA reads as TGTGCCAGCAGTTTGCGCGGGTCCTACAATGAGCAGTTCTTC. Translation: CASSLRGSYNEQFF.

The genes are TRBV10-3 and TRBJ1-4, with a possible D match to TRBD1 (5 bases). CDR1 is ENHRY and CDR2 is SYGVKD in the germline V gene. Trimming removed 2 bases at V and 6 bases at J, with 10 bases between. The CDR3 has 14 amino acids. The CDR3 loop is CAISEVPGYEKLFF. The DNA for the CDR3 is TGTGCCATCAGTGAGGTTCCAGGGTATGAAAAACTGTTTTTT.

A single count supports this clone. V gene TRBV2 combines with J gene TRBJ2-1; the match to TRBD2 covers 9 bases. There are 14 residues in the CDR3. V shed 8 bases and J 7 bases; nucleotides not matched to a gene: 9. Germline assignment: CDR1 SNHLY and CDR2 FYNNEI. The DNA for the CDR3 is TGTGCCAGCGTCTTCGGCGGGGGGGTAAATGAGCAGTTCTTC. Translation gives CASVFGGGVNEQFF.

A few counts support this clone. CDR3 sequence (DNA): TGTGCCAGCAGTAGACAGGGTTTGAACACTGAAGCTTTCTTT. It encodes CASSRQGLNTEAFF. This chain joins TRBV6-5 and TRBJ1-1; TRBD1 matches at 7 bases. The CDR3 totals 14 residues. Germline V gene sequence: CDR1 MNHEY, CDR2 SVGAGI. V shed 5 bases, J shed 0 bases, and the junction held 3 bases outside the gene matches.

The chain combines TRBV4-1 with TRBJ2-5; a possible D gene is TRBD1 (6 bases). Trimming pared 4 bases from V and 0 bases from J, leaving 15 bases between. CDR1 and CDR2 (germline): MGHRA, YSYEKL. CDR3 length: 16 residues. The CDR3 nucleotides are TGCGCCAGCAGCCCCCACACACGGACAGACCAAGAGACCCAGTACTTC. Its translation: CASSPHTRTDQETQYF.

The chain has TRBV19 and TRBJ1-1; the match to TRBD1 covers 8 bases. After removal of 5 bases from V and 4 bases from J, the junction contained 9 bases not matched to a gene. CDR3 length: 15 residues. Germline CDR1 and CDR2: LNHDA and SQIVND (reference sequence). The CDR3 loop is CASSPGQGWGTEAFF. The CDR3 bases are TGTGCCAGTAGTCCAGGACAGGGTTGGGGCACTGAAGCTTTCTTT.

The genes are TRBV19 and TRBJ1-2; D possibly corresponds to TRBD1 (5 bases). V was pared by 6 bases and J by 8 bases, with 16 bases between. The CDR3 totals 13 residues. In germline, CDR1 is LNHDA, CDR2 SQIVND (reference sequence). The CDR3 loop reads CASSEAGIKGYTF. The CDR3 DNA reads as TGTGCCAGTAGCGAGGCAGGGATCAAGGGCTACACCTTC.

This clone was seen a few times. The V call is TRBV25-1, the J call TRBJ2-7; D perhaps matches TRBD2 (6 bases). Germline V gene data show CDR1 as MGHDK and CDR2 as SYGVNS. V was clipped by 5 bases and J by 4 bases, with 15 bases between them. This CDR3 spans 14 amino acids. CDR3 bases: TGTGCCAGCAGTTACCGGGGGTACCCTTACGAGCAGTACTTC. Translation gives CASSYRGYPYEQYF.

The chain uses TRBV12-3 or TRBV12-4 and TRBJ1-2; no clear D. The CDR3 loop spans 13 amino acids. V was pared by 5 bases and J by 7 bases, with 14 bases between. The CDR3, as DNA: TGTGCCAGCAGTCCGAGCCCAAACCCTGGCTACACCTTC. Its protein is CASSPSPNPGYTF.

V usage is TRBV15 and J usage is TRBJ2-4, with D perhaps matching TRBD1 (5 bases). Germline-derived CDR1 and CDR2 are LNHNV and YYDKDF (reference sequence). V dropped 6 bases and J dropped 0 bases, with 9 bases sitting between them. The CDR3 consists of 14 residues. The CDR3 sequence: CATSTGLAKNIQYF. In DNA form, the CDR3 reads TGTGCCACCAGTACAGGTCTAGCCAAAAACATTCAGTACTTC.

This chain joins TRBV28 and TRBJ1-1, with D maybe TRBD1 (5 bases). Germline V gives CDR1 MDHEN, CDR2 SYDVKM. CDR3 length equals 11 residues. V was trimmed by 10 bases and J by 5 bases, leaving 11 bases between them. CDR3 amino acids: CAITGETEAFF. Here the CDR3 DNA reads TGTGCCATCACGGGGGAGACTGAAGCTTTCTTT.

The chain uses TRBV10-2 and TRBJ2-7; 9 bases are a match to TRBD1. V trimming: 7 bases; J trimming: 4 bases; junction bases outside the gene matches: 8. The CDR3 has 14 amino acids. Germline V CDR1 and CDR2: WSHSY, SAAADI. The CDR3 loop is CASMRPDRGYEQYF. The CDR3 DNA is TGCGCCAGCATGAGACCAGACAGGGGGTACGAGCAGTACTTC.

This chain connects TRBV18 to TRBJ1-3, with 7 bases identical to TRBD1. The CDR3 extends over 15 amino acids. Germline CDR1 is KGHSH and CDR2 is LQKENI. With 2 bases clipped from V and 4 bases from J, the junction kept 5 bases outside the gene matches. CDR3 coding DNA: TGTGCCAGCTCACCATACAGGGGATCGGGAAACACCATATATTTT. Residues: CASSPYRGSGNTIYF. The full variable domain, rest sourced from reference TRBV18 and TRBJ1-3, is NAGVMQNPRHLVRRRGQEARLRCSPMKGHSHVYWYRQLPEEGLKFMVYLQKENIIDESGMPKERFSAEFPKEGPSILRIQQVVRGDSAAYFCASSPYRGSGNTIYFGEGSWLTVV.

This clone showed up many times. V is TRBV28 and J is TRBJ2-7, with D maybe TRBD2 (6 bases). Germline CDR1 is MDHEN and CDR2 is SYDVKM. This CDR3 spans 14 amino acids. V lost 5 bases, J lost 3 bases, and 14 bases lay in between. This CDR3 is CASSPGTLLYEQYF. In DNA form, the CDR3 reads TGTGCCAGCAGTCCCGGGACTCTTCTCTACGAGCAGTACTTC.

In regard to this clone: The sample contains more than one DNA sequence encoding this CDR3. This chain links TRBV19 with TRBJ2-3, with D tentatively TRBD2 (6 bases). The CDR3 totals 14 residues. Germline CDR1 and CDR2: LNHDA and SQIVND (reference sequence). V lost 3 bases and J lost 2, with 9 bases in between. The CDR3 sequence: CASSIGGNTDTQYF. DNA of the CDR3: TGTGCCAGTAGTATTGGGGGGAACACAGATACGCAGTATTTT.

The rearrangement links TRBV7-2 to TRBJ1-2, with D hard to call. This CDR3 is built from 11 residues. CDR1 SGHTA and CDR2 FQGNSA come from the germline V gene. Trimming stripped 5 bases from V and 9 bases from J, with 10 bases between. In DNA, the CDR3 is TGTGCCAGCAGCATGCAGTACCGCTACACCTTC. Translation gives CASSMQYRYTF.

This chain connects TRBV19 to TRBJ1-2; the D gene is possibly TRBD1 (6 bases). V was pared by 3 bases and J by 6 bases, with 17 bases between. From germline, CDR1 is LNHDA and CDR2 SQIVND (reference sequence). There are 15 residues in the CDR3. In DNA, the CDR3 is TGTGCCAGTAGTATCTCGGAGACAGGTAGCAATGGCTACACCTTC. Translation: CASSISETGSNGYTF.

The J gene is TRBJ2-7, the V gene TRBV11-1; a possible D gene is TRBD2 (6 bases). In germline, CDR1 is SGHAT, CDR2 FQDESV (reference sequence). CDR3 length: 13 amino acids. Trimming pared 5 bases from V and 0 bases from J, leaving 8 bases between. CDR3 sequence (DNA): TGTGCCAGCAGCGGGGGGTACTCCTACGAGCAGTACTTC. Translating gives CASSGGYSYEQYF.

The rearrangement links TRBV7-9 to TRBJ1-3; D gene ambiguous. V dropped 4 bases and J dropped 0 bases, with 4 bases sitting between them. The germline CDR1 and CDR2 sequences are SEHNR and FQNEAQ (reference sequence). The CDR3 contains 13 residues. CDR3 bases: TGTGCCAGCAGCTCCAGCTCTGGAAACACCATATATTTT. This sequence encodes CASSSSSGNTIYF. The full variable domain, with the rest looked up from reference TRBV7-9 and TRBJ1-3, is DTGVSQNPRHKITKRGQNVTFRCDPISEHNRLYWYRQTLGQGPEFLTYFQNEAQLEKSRLLSDRFSAERPKGSFSTLEIQRTEQGDSAMYLCASSSSSGNTIYFGEGSWLTVV.